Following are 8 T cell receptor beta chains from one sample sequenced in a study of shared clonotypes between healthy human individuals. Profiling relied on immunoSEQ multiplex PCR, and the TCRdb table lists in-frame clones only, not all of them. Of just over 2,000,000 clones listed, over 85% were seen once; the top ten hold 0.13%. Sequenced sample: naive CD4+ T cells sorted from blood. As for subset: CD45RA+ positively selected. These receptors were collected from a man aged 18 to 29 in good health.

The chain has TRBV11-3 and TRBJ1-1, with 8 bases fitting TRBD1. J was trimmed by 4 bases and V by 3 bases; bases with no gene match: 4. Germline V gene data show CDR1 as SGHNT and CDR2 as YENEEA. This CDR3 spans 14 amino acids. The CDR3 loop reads CASSLTGATTEAFF. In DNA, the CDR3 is TGTGCCAGCAGCTTGACAGGGGCGACCACTGAAGCTTTCTTT.

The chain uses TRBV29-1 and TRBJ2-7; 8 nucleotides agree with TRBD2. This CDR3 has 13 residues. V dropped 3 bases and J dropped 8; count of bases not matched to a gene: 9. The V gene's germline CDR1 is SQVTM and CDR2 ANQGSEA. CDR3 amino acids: CSVDAPSGLQQYF. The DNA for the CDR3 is TGCAGCGTTGATGCGCCTAGCGGGCTCCAGCAGTACTTC.

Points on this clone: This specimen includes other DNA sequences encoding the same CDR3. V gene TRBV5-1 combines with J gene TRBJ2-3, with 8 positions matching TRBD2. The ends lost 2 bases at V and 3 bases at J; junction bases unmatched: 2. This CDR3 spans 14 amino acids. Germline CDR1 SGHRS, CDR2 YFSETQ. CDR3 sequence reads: CASSFGTSTDTQYF. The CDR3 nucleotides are TGCGCCAGCAGCTTTGGGACTAGTACAGATACGCAGTATTTT.

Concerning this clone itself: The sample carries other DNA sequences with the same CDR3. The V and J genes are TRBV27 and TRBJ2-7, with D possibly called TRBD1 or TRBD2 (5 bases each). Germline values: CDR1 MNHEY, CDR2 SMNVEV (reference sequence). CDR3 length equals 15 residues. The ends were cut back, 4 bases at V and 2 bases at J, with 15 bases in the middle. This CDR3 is CASSWLGRGAYEQYF. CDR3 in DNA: TGTGCCAGCAGTTGGTTGGGAAGGGGAGCCTACGAGCAGTACTTC.

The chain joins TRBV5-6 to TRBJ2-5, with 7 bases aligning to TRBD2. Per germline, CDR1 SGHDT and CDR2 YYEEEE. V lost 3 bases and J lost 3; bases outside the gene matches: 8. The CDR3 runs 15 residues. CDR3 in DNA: TGTGCCAGCAGCTGGTGGCCCCTAGCGGAAGAGACCCAGTACTTC. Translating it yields CASSWWPLAEETQYF. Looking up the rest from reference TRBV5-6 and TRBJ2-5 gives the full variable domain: DAGVTQSPTHLIKTRGQQVTLRCSPKSGHDTVSWYQQALGQGPQFIFQYYEEEERQRGNFPDRFSGHQFPNYSSELNVNALLLGDSALYLCASSWWPLAEETQYFGPGTRLLVL.

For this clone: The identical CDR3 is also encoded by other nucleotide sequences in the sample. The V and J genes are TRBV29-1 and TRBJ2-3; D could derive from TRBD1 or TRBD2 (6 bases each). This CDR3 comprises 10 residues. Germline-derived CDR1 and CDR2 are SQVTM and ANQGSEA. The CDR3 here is CSGGGDTQYF. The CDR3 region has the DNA TGCAGTGGAGGGGGGGATACGCAGTATTTT.

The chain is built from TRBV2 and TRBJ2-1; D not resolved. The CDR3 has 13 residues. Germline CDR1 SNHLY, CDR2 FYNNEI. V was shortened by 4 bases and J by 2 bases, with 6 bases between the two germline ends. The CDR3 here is CASSAQAYNEQFF. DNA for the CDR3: TGTGCCAGCAGTGCGCAGGCCTACAATGAGCAGTTCTTC.

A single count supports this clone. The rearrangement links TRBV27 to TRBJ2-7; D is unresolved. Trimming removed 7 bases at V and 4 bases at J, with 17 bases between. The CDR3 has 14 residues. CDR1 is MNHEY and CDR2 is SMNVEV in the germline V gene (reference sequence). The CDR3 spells CASTSQMGGYEQYF. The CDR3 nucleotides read TGTGCCAGCACCTCTCAAATGGGCGGTTACGAGCAGTACTTC.